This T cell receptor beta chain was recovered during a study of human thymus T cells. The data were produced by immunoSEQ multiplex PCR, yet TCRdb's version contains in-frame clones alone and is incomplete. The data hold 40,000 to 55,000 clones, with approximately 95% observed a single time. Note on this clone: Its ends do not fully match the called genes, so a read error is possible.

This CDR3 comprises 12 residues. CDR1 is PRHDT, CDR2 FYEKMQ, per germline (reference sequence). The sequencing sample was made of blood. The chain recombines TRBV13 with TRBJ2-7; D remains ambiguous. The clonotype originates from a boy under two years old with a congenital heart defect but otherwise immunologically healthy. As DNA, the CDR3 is TGTGCCAGCAGTCCTGACTCCTATGAGCAGTACTTC. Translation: CASSPDSYEQYF.